The sequence of this T cell receptor beta chain was determined in a study of cytomegalovirus exposure and HLA in healthy donors. General study results and limits: Donors belonging to an Asian-associated ancestry cluster reportedly showed fewer N-insertions in productive TCRs than the approximately 680-donor mean, according to what a later analysis found. Among TCR beta chains of equal frequency, HLA-associated ones were more clonally expanded in a later analysis.

The PCR contained 60 Vbeta and 13 Jbeta primers. Per the original data handling: About 11 million of the 60 million to 80 million unique TCR beta chains counted in a later analysis were shared. Profiled with immunoSEQ multiplex PCR; TCRdb holds only in-frame clones, not every one. V, J and clone size were drawn from that table, and D and trimming were deduced from the DNA. The sample lists roughly 150,000 clones; around 10% were seen once. With regard to this clone: No antigen is known for it.

Source material: PBMCs. This TCR derives from a male donor in good health and CMV-seronegative.

CDR3 coding DNA: TGTGCCAGCAGTGGACAGGTGGGCAATCAGCCCCAGCATTTT. This sequence encodes CASSGQVGNQPQHF. V and J are TRBV28 and TRBJ1-5; 7 positions agree with TRBD1. The germline V gene has CDR1 MDHEN and CDR2 SYDVKM. The CDR3 has 14 residues. The junction had 3 bases not matched to a gene; V was cut back by 5 bases and J by 2 bases. Using reference TRBV28 and TRBJ1-5 for the parts outside the CDR3, the full variable domain is DVKVTQSSRYLVKRTGEKVFLECVQDMDHENMFWYRQDPGLGLRLIYFSYDVKMKEKGDIPEGYSVSREKKERFSLILESASTNQTSMYLCASSGQVGNQPQHFGDGTRLSIL.